This T cell receptor (beta chain) was documented in a study of cytomegalovirus exposure and HLA in healthy donors. General observations from the study: In vitro testing confirmed a few CMV-associated chains as specific for CMV antigens.

Separate from the approximately 670-subject first cohort was the approximately 120-subject validation cohort, to which the donors belonged. Libraries were prepared by immunoSEQ multiplex PCR; TCRdb keeps only in-frame clonotypes and omits some of them. The repertoire holds under 200,000 clones, roughly 91% seen once, with over 4% in the top ten. V lost 7 bases to trimming and J lost 1 base; unmatched junction nucleotides: 7. CDR1 and CDR2 (germline): WSHSY, SAAADI. The CDR3 runs to 16 residues. As regards this clone: Antigen specificity is unknown.

Sample: PBMCs. The chain carries TRBV10-2 and TRBJ2-4; 10 bases are shared with TRBD1. This receptor was identified in a man aged 18-30 years in good health and CMV-seropositive. CDR3 in amino acids: CASTSGTGVAKNIQYF. CDR3 coding DNA: TGCGCCAGCACCTCCGGGACAGGGGTGGCCAAAAACATTCAGTACTTC.